This passage covers 29 T cell receptor beta chains from one sample sequenced in a study of T cells after yellow fever vaccination. Using its own MiXCR run on the 5' RACE reads, TCRdb lists one record per CDR3 protein. The sample includes fewer than 400,000 distinct CDR3 sequences, 9.5% to 12% of them seen just once. Sequences were derived from CD4+ T cells sorted from PBMCs, sampled 45 days after the yellow fever booster vaccination. The receptors shown here come from a man between 18 and 35 years old who received the YFV17D yellow fever vaccine.

This clonotype has a handful of counts. V usage is TRBV6-5 and J usage is TRBJ2-2; D not resolved. Germline loops: CDR1 MNHEY, CDR2 SVGAGI. V shed 5 bases and J shed 2 bases, with 18 bases lying between them. The CDR3 is 17 amino acids. The CDR3 nucleotides are TGTGCCAGCAGTCACGGACGGCGCGGTGTAAACACCGGGGAGCTGTTTTTT. It codes for CASSHGRRGVNTGELFF.

Only a few counts were recorded for this clonotype. The genes are TRBV5-1 and TRBJ1-1; D is unresolved. Germline CDR1 is SGHRS and CDR2 is YFSETQ. CDR3 length: 13 residues. The ends were cut back, 6 bases at V and 0 bases at J, with 9 bases in the middle. The CDR3 DNA sequence: TGCGCCAGCACCGACGGCCTGAACACTGAAGCTTTCTTT. Protein product: CASTDGLNTEAFF. The whole variable domain, remainder taken from reference TRBV5-1 and TRBJ1-1, is KAGVTQTPRYLIKTRGQQVTLSCSPISGHRSVSWYQQTPGQGLQFLFEYFSETQRNKGNFPGRFSGRQFSNSRSEMNVSTLELGDSALYLCASTDGLNTEAFFGQGTRLTVV.

CDR3 nucleotide sequence: TGTGCCAGCAGCTTGGCCGTAGGGGCCGAGCAGTACGTC. Translating gives CASSLAVGAEQYV. The rearrangement uses TRBV5-6 and TRBJ2-7; perhaps TRBD1 as D (5 bases). This CDR3 is 13 amino acids long. V lost 0 bases, J lost 6 bases, and 10 bases lay in between. Germline assignment: CDR1 SGHDT and CDR2 YYEEEE.

This clonotype appeared a few times. The chain has TRBV5-1 and TRBJ2-3; either TRBD1 or TRBD2 may supply D (5 bases each). V lost 4 bases and J 4 bases, leaving 19 bases between the germline ends. This CDR3 region has 16 residues. Germline V gene sequence: CDR1 SGHRS, CDR2 YFSETQ. The CDR3 is CASSDQGVGSADTQYF. CDR3 nucleotides: TGCGCCAGCAGCGACCAGGGAGTTGGGTCCGCAGATACGCAGTATTTT.

This clonotype has ten or more counts. This chain links TRBV7-8 with TRBJ2-7; 8 nucleotides align to TRBD2. Germline V lookup: CDR1 SGHVS, CDR2 FQNEAQ. J gave up 2 bases and V 1 base, and 1 base lay outside the gene matches. This CDR3 is 14 amino acids long. CDR3 residues: CASSLGGGPYEQYV. The DNA for the CDR3 is TGTGCCAGCAGCTTAGGCGGGGGGCCCTACGAGCAGTACGTC.

This clonotype occurred a few times. At one end, the junction sequence differs from germline, possibly due to a read error. The chain uses TRBV5-1 and TRBJ2-5; 8 nucleotides match TRBD1. In germline, CDR1 is SGHRS, CDR2 YFSETQ. This CDR3 contains 15 residues. The CDR3 is CASSGETGVQVTQYF. Written as DNA, the CDR3 is TGCGCCAGCAGCGGAGAGACAGGGGTTCAAGTGACCCAGTACTTC.

This clonotype was detected only a few times. The rearrangement joins TRBV18 to TRBJ1-1; no reliable D call. The germline V gene encodes CDR1 KGHSH and CDR2 LQKENI. V was cut by 4 bases and J by 3 bases, with 12 bases left in between. The CDR3 runs to 14 residues. CDR3 loop: CASSQTILDTEAFF. The CDR3 nucleotides read TGTGCCAGCTCACAGACAATCTTGGACACTGAAGCTTTCTTT.

The chain is built from TRBV27 and TRBJ1-1; D is ambiguous. The germline V and J ends were trimmed by 5 bases and 8 bases, with 15 bases remaining between them. The CDR3 totals 13 residues. Germline V gene data show CDR1 as MNHEY and CDR2 as SMNVEV (reference sequence). CDR3 in DNA: TGTGCCAGCAGTCCACTATTGAGGACCGAAGCTTTCTTT. This translates into CASSPLLRTEAFF.

Remarks on this clonotype: Relative to the germline gene, one junction end is altered; a read error may explain this. The gene calls are TRBV7-2 and TRBJ1-4; D uncertain. The V gene's germline CDR1 is SGHTA and CDR2 FQGNSA. The CDR3 runs to 14 residues. The CDR3 DNA reads TGTGCCAGCAGCCTGGACCGATATAATGAAAAACTGTATTTT. Translated, it gives CASSLDRYNEKLYF.

The rearrangement joins TRBV7-9 to TRBJ2-3; perhaps TRBD2 as D (6 bases). This CDR3 has 16 amino acids. Germline V gives CDR1 SEHNR, CDR2 FQNEAQ (reference sequence). The ends were cut back, 5 bases at V and 3 bases at J, with 18 bases in the middle. CDR3 DNA sequence: TGTGCCAGCAGCCCCTTACTGGGACGGGAGACAGATACGCAGTATTTT. It is translated as CASSPLLGRETDTQYF.

The rearrangement links TRBV29-1 to TRBJ1-1, with D unresolved. CDR1 SQVTM and CDR2 ANQGSEA come from the germline V gene. V was pared by 4 bases and J by 1 base, with 13 bases between. There are 14 residues in the CDR3. CDR3 nucleotides: TGCAGCGTTGCTACGAGACTGTCGAACACTGAAGCTTTCTTT. Protein sequence: CSVATRLSNTEAFF.

This clonotype turned up a few times. The V and J genes are TRBV5-5 and TRBJ1-2; 11 positions agree with TRBD1. The germline V gene encodes CDR1 SGHKS and CDR2 YYEKEE (reference sequence). The J segment lost 0 bases and the V segment lost 1 base, leaving 2 bases of the junction unmatched. The CDR3 extends over 16 amino acids. CDR3 bases: TGTGCCAGCAGCTTGATGGGACAGGGGGCTAACTATGGCTACACCTTC. It encodes CASSLMGQGANYGYTF.

A few counts support this clonotype. The rearrangement joins TRBV23-1 to TRBJ2-7; TRBD1 is a possible D gene (6 bases). TRBV23-1 is known as an ORF, though its function is uncertain. Deletions cut 5 bases from V and 3 bases from J, with 11 bases between. The CDR3 extends over 13 amino acids. CDR3 sequence: CASSGRRGYEQYV. In DNA, the CDR3 is TGCGCCAGCAGTGGACGCAGGGGCTACGAGCAGTACGTC.

V and J are TRBV21-1 and TRBJ2-5. TRBV21-1 is listed as a pseudogene. The CDR3 is 9 amino acids. This CDR3 is CARAETQYF. In DNA form, the CDR3 reads TGTGCCAGGGCGGAGACCCAGTACTTC.

This clonotype was observed a handful of times. The chain uses TRBV5-6 and TRBJ2-2; 9 bases are a match to TRBD1. Germline V gives CDR1 SGHDT, CDR2 YYEEEE. This CDR3 has 15 residues. The V gene end was trimmed by 5 bases and the J gene end by 4 bases; junction bases not matched to a gene: 6. The CDR3 sequence: CASSRDRVTTGELFF. CDR3 nucleotides: TGTGCCAGCAGTCGGGACAGGGTCACCACCGGGGAGCTGTTTTTT.

The chain is built from TRBV5-1 and TRBJ1-1; no definite D call. Trimming cost V 0 bases and J 1 base, with 7 bases left between them. Per the germline V gene, CDR1 is SGHRS and CDR2 is YFSETQ. The CDR3 runs 14 residues. CDR3 sequence (DNA): TGCGCCAGCAGCTTGGGTGAGCCGAACACTGAAGCTTTCTTT. This encodes CASSLGEPNTEAFF.

V usage is TRBV6-5 and J usage is TRBJ1-2; 9 positions agree with TRBD1. CDR3 length: 13 residues. Germline CDR1 and CDR2: MNHEY and SVGAGI. Unmatched junction bases numbered 2, after V lost 6 bases and J lost 3 bases. The CDR3 protein is CASRGQGDYGYTF. The CDR3 DNA follows: TGTGCCAGCAGGGGACAGGGCGACTATGGCTACACCTTC.

The chain links TRBV28 to TRBJ1-1; D might be TRBD1 (6 bases). This CDR3 is built from 14 residues. The ends were cut back, 7 bases at V and 1 base at J, with 13 bases in the middle. From germline, CDR1 is MDHEN and CDR2 SYDVKM. The CDR3 loop reads CASILQGWNTEAFF. The CDR3 nucleotides are TGTGCCAGCATCCTACAGGGATGGAACACTGAAGCTTTCTTT.

This clonotype was seen a few times. J is TRBJ2-1 and V is TRBV15; 12 bases match TRBD2. CDR1 and CDR2 from the germline V gene are LNHNV and YYDKDF (reference sequence). This CDR3 has 18 amino acids. With V trimmed by 0 bases and J by 7 bases, 10 bases remained unmatched. For the CDR3, the DNA is TGTGCCACCAGCAGAGACCCAGGACTAGCGGGGAATTTGAATGAGCAGTTCTTC. It yields the protein CATSRDPGLAGNLNEQFF. Using reference TRBV15 and TRBJ2-1 for the parts outside the CDR3, the full variable domain is DAMVIQNPRYQVTQFGKPVTLSCSQTLNHNVMYWYQQKSSQAPKLLFHYYDKDFNNEADTPDNFQSRRPNTSFCFLDIRSPGLGDTAMYLCATSRDPGLAGNLNEQFFGPGTRLTVL.

The chain employs TRBV11-1 and TRBJ2-1, with a tentative D call TRBD2 (10 bases). From germline, CDR1 is SGHAT and CDR2 FQDESV (reference sequence). Trimming removed 5 bases from V and 4 bases from J, with 21 bases in between. This CDR3 is 17 amino acids long. The CDR3 bases are TGTGCCAGCAGCAGGGACAGGGATAGCGGGGGGTACAATGAGCAGTTCTTC. Translated, it gives CASSRDRDSGGYNEQFF.

V and J are TRBV12-3 or TRBV12-4 and TRBJ2-7, with D unclear. The CDR3 totals 14 residues. V was shortened by 2 bases and J by 2 bases, with 10 bases between the two germline ends. The CDR3 spells CASSLPPGTYEQYF. CDR3 nucleotide sequence: TGTGCCAGCAGTTTACCCCCAGGCACCTACGAGCAGTACTTC.

Ten or more counts support this clonotype. The J gene is TRBJ2-2, the V gene TRBV7-2, with a tentative D call TRBD2 (6 bases). Trimming stripped 3 bases from V and 6 bases from J, with 11 bases between. Per germline, CDR1 SGHTA and CDR2 FQGNSA. This CDR3 has 14 residues. Here the CDR3 reads CASSFTTGAGELFF. As DNA, the CDR3 is TGTGCCAGCAGCTTCACCACGGGGGCCGGGGAGCTGTTTTTT.

This clonotype was seen a handful of times. This chain uses TRBV5-6 with TRBJ1-1, with a weak D call TRBD1 (5 bases). V lost 4 bases and J lost 3, with 16 bases in between. CDR1 SGHDT and CDR2 YYEEEE come from the germline V gene. CDR3 size: 15 residues. The CDR3 region has the DNA TGTGCCAGCAGCACCCCCAGGGCCGTGTACACTGAAGCTTTCTTT. Its protein product is CASSTPRAVYTEAFF.

The V call is TRBV5-1, the J call TRBJ2-5; possibly TRBD2 for D (6 bases). The CDR3 extends over 15 amino acids. CDR1 SGHRS and CDR2 YFSETQ come from the germline V gene. V was trimmed by 0 bases and J by 1 base, leaving 10 bases between them. CDR3 in DNA: TGCGCCAGCAGCTTGGACGGGGGTCCCCAAGAGACCCAGTACTTC. Protein sequence: CASSLDGGPQETQYF.

This clonotype was recorded a few times. The V call is TRBV5-1, the J call TRBJ2-7; D is uncertain. Trimming took off 6 bases at V and 0 bases at J, with 10 bases between the two ends. The CDR3 sequence is 13 residues long. Looked up from germline, CDR1 is SGHRS and CDR2 is YFSETQ. The CDR3 loop reads CASTSPSSYEQYF. Here the CDR3 DNA reads TGCGCCAGCACCTCCCCGAGCTCCTACGAGCAGTACTTC.

This clonotype was seen more than once but under ten times. The V and J genes are TRBV24-1 and TRBJ2-2; D uncertain. Trimming pared 3 bases from V and 5 bases from J, leaving 9 bases between. Per the germline V gene, CDR1 is KGHDR and CDR2 is SFDVKD. The CDR3 contains 14 residues. This CDR3 reads CATSDKGRTGELFF. The CDR3, as DNA: TGTGCCACCAGTGATAAGGGAAGGACCGGGGAGCTGTTTTTT.

The chain carries TRBV6-1 and TRBJ1-5; tentatively, D is TRBD1 (5 bases). This CDR3 spans 16 amino acids. Germline values: CDR1 MNHNS, CDR2 SASEGT. V was cut by 6 bases and J by 0 bases, with 15 bases left in between. The CDR3 coding sequence is TGTGCCAGCAGCCCCCCCGGGGGGTATAGCAATCAGCCCCAGCATTTT. Translation gives CASSPPGGYSNQPQHF.

This clonotype occurred once. This CDR3 is CAWSRDRYNEQFF. The CDR3 nucleotides read TGTGCCTGGAGTCGGGACAGATACAATGAGCAGTTCTTC. The genes are TRBV30 and TRBJ2-1, with 7 bases aligning to TRBD1. V shed 2 bases, J shed 4 bases, and the junction held 2 bases outside the gene matches. The CDR3 has 13 residues. Germline lookup yields CDR1 GTSNPN and CDR2 SVGIG (reference sequence).

This chain uses TRBV4-2 with TRBJ2-7; no clear D. CDR3 size: 13 residues. The V and J ends lost 0 bases and 5 bases respectively, with 8 bases between them. Germline V gene lookup returns CDR1 LGHNA and CDR2 YNFKEQ. This CDR3 is CASSQDWVDEQYF. DNA of the CDR3: TGTGCCAGCAGCCAAGATTGGGTCGACGAGCAGTACTTC.